This TCR beta chain was profiled in a study of T-cell reconstitution after alpha-beta-depleted transplantation in children. Study-wide findings and caveats: The authors attributed T-cell counts and diversity one year after transplant mostly to newly produced T cells. By about two months after transplant, alpha-beta T cells reportedly arose from several hundred graft clones that had expanded. Some patients' high day-60 TCRbeta diversity was attributed to recipient cells surviving conditioning.

The TCRbeta library was prepared with unique molecular identifiers. From the PCR reads, TCRdb called clonotypes with MiXCR, one entry per CDR3 protein. The sample shows a few hundred thousand distinct CDR3 sequences, roughly 16% of them seen only once. The table lists this clonotype with a few counts. Its antigen is currently unknown. Per germline, CDR1 SGHRS and CDR2 YFSETQ. The V and J ends lost 1 base and 0 bases respectively, with 14 bases between them. The CDR3 totals 17 residues. This material consisted of PBMCs, mostly from graft donor cells, taken 360 days after TCRalphabeta/CD19-depleted stem cell transplant. This clonotype originated in a boy under two years old who had a stem cell transplant for Wiskott-Aldrich syndrome, so the T cells may come from the graft donor. V gene TRBV5-1 combines with J gene TRBJ2-1, with D possibly matching TRBD2 (5 bases). The CDR3 reads CASSLFVGASSYNEQFF. The CDR3 nucleotides read TGCGCCAGCAGCTTGTTCGTGGGAGCCAGCTCCTACAATGAGCAGTTCTTC.